The rows below give T cell receptor beta chains drawn from one sample of a study of blood T cell repertoires in COVID-19. Only in-frame clones appear in the TCRdb table, and some are missing; sequencing was by immunoSEQ multiplex PCR. Here the sample spans 110,000 to 150,000 clones, roughly 79% being singletons. Sequenced sample: peripheral blood. The receptors stem from a human donor in a cohort sampled during active COVID-19. Both conserved end residues are part of each CDR3. A D gene is named only where the DNA matches it firmly. Size tells how often a clone was seen (once, few, many) or the class of an expanded clone, and some rows leave it out.

>TRBV28|NA|TRBJ2-7|TRBD2
CASSLLAGASDYEQYF
TGTGCCAGCAGTCTTCTAGCGGGAGCCTCAGACTACGAGCAGTACTTC
>TRBV10-2|NA|TRBJ2-7|NA
CASSERGQRGGIYEQYF
TGCGCCAGCAGTGAGAGGGGTCAGAGGGGAGGAATCTACGAGCAGTACTTC
>TRBV7-9|NA|TRBJ2-7|TRBD2
CASSPGRHQYF
TGTGCCAGCAGCCCCGGGAGGCATCAGTACTTC
>TRBV9|NA|TRBJ2-3|NA
CASSVGLNTDTQYF
TGTGCCAGCAGCGTAGGACTAAACACAGATACGCAGTATTTT
>TRBV9|NA|TRBJ1-5|NA
CASSVVRGTSNQPQHF
TGTGCCAGCAGCGTAGTGAGGGGGACTAGCAATCAGCCCCAGCATTTT
>TRBV27|NA|TRBJ1-2|NA
CASSLGQNYGYTF
TGTGCCAGCAGTTTAGGACAAAACTATGGCTACACCTTC
>TRBV19|NA|TRBJ2-1|TRBD2
CASSSLHRDYEPQEQFF
TGTGCCAGTAGTAGTTTACACCGGGACTACGAACCCCAGGAGCAGTTCTTC
>TRBV15|NA|TRBJ2-7|TRBD2
CATSRVIPGGYEQYF
TGTGCCACCAGCAGGGTAATCCCCGGGGGGTACGAGCAGTACTTC
>TRBV11-1|few|TRBJ2-7|NA
CASSLQGYEQYF
TGTGCCAGCAGCTTACAGGGCTACGAGCAGTACTTC
>TRBV28|NA|TRBJ1-1|NA
CASRVHRGNTEAFF
TGTGCCAGCAGGGTACATAGGGGGAACACTGAAGCTTTCTTT
>TRBV7-2|NA|TRBJ2-1|TRBD2
CASSFPPGLAGQFF
TGTGCCAGCAGCTTCCCACCGGGACTAGCGGGCCAGTTCTTC
>TRBV19|NA|TRBJ1-6|NA
CASSIAAAPNLNSPLHF
TGTGCCAGTAGTATTGCGGCAGCACCGAACCTTAATTCACCCCTCCACTTT
>TRBV5-1|NA|TRBJ2-7|NA
CASSLFWGVPSSYEQYF
TGCGCCAGCAGCTTGTTTTGGGGAGTCCCCAGCTCCTACGAGCAGTACTTC
>TRBV19|NA|TRBJ1-2|NA
CASSEETGPRSIYGYTF
TGTGCCAGTAGTGAGGAGACAGGACCGCGTAGTATCTATGGCTACACCTTC
>TRBV11-1|NA|TRBJ1-1|NA
CASRTRGGVNTEAFF
TGTGCCAGCAGGACCCGGGGGGGAGTGAACACTGAAGCTTTCTTT
>TRBV6-6|NA|TRBJ2-5|NA
CASSRDSTEETQYF
TGTGCCAGCAGCCGGGACTCAACCGAAGAGACCCAGTACTTC
>TRBV5-1|once|TRBJ1-4|NA
CASSLAGNSEKLFF
TGCGCCAGCAGCTTAGCAGGGAATAGTGAAAAACTGTTTTTT
>TRBV7-8|NA|TRBJ1-4|NA
CASRPTGLIGKLFF
TGTGCCAGCAGGCCTACAGGCTTAATAGGGAAACTGTTTTTT
>TRBV5-1|NA|TRBJ2-7|TRBD2
CASSLTFVRLAGSYEQYF
TGCGCCAGCAGCTTGACATTTGTGCGGCTAGCGGGCTCCTACGAGCAGTACTTC
>TRBV3-1/TRBV3-2|NA|TRBJ2-6|NA
CASSQGRAYGANVLTF
TGTGCCAGCAGCCAAGGAAGAGCGTACGGGGCCAACGTCCTGACTTTC
>TRBV12-3/TRBV12-4|NA|TRBJ2-7|TRBD2
CASIATSSNEQYF
TGTGCCAGCATCGCGACTAGCAGCAACGAGCAGTACTTC
>TRBV19|NA|TRBJ1-4|NA
CASSIKREVNEKLFF
TGTGCCAGTAGTATAAAGAGGGAAGTTAATGAAAAACTGTTTTTT
>TRBV12-3/TRBV12-4|NA|TRBJ1-1|NA
CASRENTEAFF
TGTGCCAGCCGGGAGAACACTGAAGCTTTCTTT
>TRBV28|NA|TRBJ2-7|NA
CASRRELAFSEQYF
TGTGCCAGCAGACGGGAGCTAGCGTTTTCCGAGCAGTACTTC
>TRBV5-1|NA|TRBJ2-2|NA
CASSLAAGIGELFF
TGCGCCAGCAGCTTGGCGGCGGGGATCGGGGAGCTGTTTTTT
>TRBV9|NA|TRBJ2-5|TRBD2
CASSVASGQGGETQYF
TGTGCCAGCAGCGTAGCCTCAGGGCAGGGAGGGGAGACCCAGTACTTC
>TRBV7-2|few|TRBJ2-2|NA
CASSFWADTGELFF
TGTGCCAGCAGCTTTTGGGCAGACACCGGGGAGCTGTTTTTT
>TRBV7-3|NA|TRBJ2-3|TRBD2
CASKAAGGPGDTQYF
TGTGCCAGCAAGGCAGCGGGAGGGCCGGGAGATACGCAGTATTTT
>TRBV28|NA|TRBJ1-2|NA
CASAGGTGLYGYTF
TGTGCCAGCGCTGGGGGGACGGGGCTCTATGGCTACACCTTC
>TRBV25-1|NA|TRBJ2-7|NA
CASSEPPLGEQYF
TGTGCCAGCAGTGAACCCCCCCTAGGAGAGCAGTACTTC
>TRBV10-3|NA|TRBJ2-5|TRBD1
CAISEDRGQETQYF
TGTGCCATCAGTGAGGACAGGGGTCAAGAGACCCAGTACTTC
>TRBV5-1|NA|TRBJ2-5|NA
CASSLDPAGETQYF
TGCGCCAGCAGCTTGGACCCGGCGGGTGAGACCCAGTACTTC
>TRBV5-1|NA|TRBJ2-5|TRBD1
CASSSARTGWQETQYF
TGCGCCAGCAGCTCGGCCCGGACAGGTTGGCAAGAGACCCAGTACTTC